Shown below are 14 T cell receptor beta chains from a single sample sequenced in a study of T cells expressing NK-cell markers. TCRdb reanalyzed the 5' RACE reads, giving one entry per CDR3 protein sequence and no DNA. The table lists under 500,000 distinct CDR3 sequences, with under 7.5% in the top ten. The sample consisted of blood T cells: a sorted CD56 or NKG2C T cell subset, CD4+ or CD8+ T cells, or bulk PBMC T cells (not recorded which). These receptors were collected from a woman aged 18 to 69 in good health.

V gene TRBV10-1 combines with J gene TRBJ2-1; TCRdb selects TRBD2, and the lack of DNA leaves this call unchecked. Germline V lookup: CDR1 WNHNN, CDR2 SYGVQD (reference sequence). The CDR3 contains 16 residues. The CDR3 spells CASSTTTGGAYNEQFF.

The J gene is TRBJ1-1, the V gene TRBV6-5. CDR3 size: 11 residues. CDR1 is MNHEY and CDR2 is SVGAGI in the germline V gene. CDR3 region: CASRSYTEAFF.

The CDR3 protein is CASSGGATSYEQYF. The gene calls are TRBV18 and TRBJ2-7; TCRdb designates TRBD1, a call that cannot be tested without DNA. The germline V gene has CDR1 KGHSH and CDR2 LQKENI. The CDR3 is 14 amino acids.

CDR3: CASSLTDGPGKGYTF. This chain connects TRBV12-3 or TRBV12-4 to TRBJ1-2; without DNA, the TCRdb call of TRBD1 cannot be checked. This CDR3 is built from 15 residues.

This rearrangement joins TRBV6-4 to TRBJ2-3; TCRdb's D call, TRBD1, is unchecked because there is no DNA. The CDR3 contains 13 residues. Germline loops: CDR1 MRHNA, CDR2 SNTAGT. CDR3 residues: CASSDSRADTQYF.

The chain uses TRBV4-3 and TRBJ2-2; with no DNA, the TCRdb D assignment of TRBD2 cannot be verified. CDR1 is LGHNA, CDR2 YSLEER, per germline. This CDR3 spans 18 amino acids. The CDR3 protein is CASSQGEYAGGISGELFF.

The chain is built from TRBV7-9 and TRBJ2-7; TCRdb gives TRBD1 as the D gene, but with no DNA this cannot be confirmed. The CDR3 is made up of 14 amino acids. In germline, CDR1 is SEHNR, CDR2 FQNEAQ (reference sequence). CDR3 sequence: CASSLADRDYEQYF.

This rearrangement joins TRBV5-6 to TRBJ2-1; TCRdb's D gene call, TRBD2, goes unchecked for lack of DNA. This CDR3 comprises 14 residues. The germline V gene has CDR1 SGHDT and CDR2 YYEEEE. CDR3: CASSLLEGRDRQFF.

The genes are TRBV7-3 and TRBJ2-2; TCRdb outputs TRBD2, but without DNA this stays unchecked. This CDR3 contains 15 residues. Germline V CDR1 and CDR2: SGHTA, FQGTGA. CDR3 region: CASSALAGGTGELFF.

The chain joins TRBV5-5 to TRBJ1-5. Germline loops: CDR1 SGHKS, CDR2 YYEKEE (reference sequence). The CDR3 is made up of 14 amino acids. This CDR3 reads CASSLLHSNQPQHF.

The chain links TRBV29-1 to TRBJ2-1; the TCRdb D gene call, TRBD2, has no DNA to confirm it. The CDR3 spans 14 residues. Germline CDR1 is SQVTM and CDR2 is ANQGSEA. The chain's CDR3 is CSVEARTSYNEQFF.

V gene TRBV18 combines with J gene TRBJ2-7; TCRdb's D call of TRBD2 is untestable without DNA. The CDR3 runs to 14 residues. Germline V gene sequence: CDR1 KGHSH, CDR2 LQKENI. The CDR3: CASSGGGTTYEQYF.

The chain links TRBV7-2 to TRBJ1-5; the TCRdb D gene call, TRBD1, has no DNA to confirm it. Germline V gene data show CDR1 as SGHTA and CDR2 as FQGNSA. The CDR3 has 14 residues. CDR3 sequence: CASSFAPAGQPQHF.

V gene TRBV5-1 combines with J gene TRBJ1-1; without DNA, the TCRdb call of TRBD1 cannot be checked. Looked up from germline, CDR1 is SGHRS and CDR2 is YFSETQ. CDR3 length: 13 residues. CDR3 protein: CASSFSGGGEAFF.